This entry is about one TCR beta chain. The data belong to a study of blood T cell repertoires in COVID-19. At the level of the study: The samples span acute and convalescent COVID-19 from the United States, Italy and Spain. PBMCs, B-cell-depleted T cells, or T cells provided the cDNA or gDNA that made up the material.

Original processing methods: Researchers report that nucleated cell counts were estimated from reference gene primer amplification. Profiling relied on immunoSEQ multiplex PCR, and the TCRdb table lists in-frame clones only, not all of them. V and J calls and clone size are as listed in that table; D and trimming were resolved from the DNA. Among approximately 210,000 clones, around 90% were seen once, and the ten largest hold about 4.2%. Germline CDR1 is SEHNR and CDR2 is FQNEAQ (reference sequence). The CDR3 is 15 amino acids. V lost 5 bases, J lost 0 bases, and 6 bases stayed unmatched. This TCR was sampled from a human donor in a cohort sampled during active COVID-19. The specimen sequenced was peripheral blood. The chain has TRBV7-9 and TRBJ1-1; 7 nucleotides match TRBD1. CDR3 region: CASSAYRGMNTEAFF. The CDR3, as DNA: TGTGCCAGCAGCGCCTACAGGGGAATGAACACTGAAGCTTTCTTT. Filled out from reference TRBV7-9 and TRBJ1-1, the complete variable domain reads DTGVSQNPRHKITKRGQNVTFRCDPISEHNRLYWYRQTLGQGPEFLTYFQNEAQLEKSRLLSDRFSAERPKGSFSTLEIQRTEQGDSAMYLCASSAYRGMNTEAFFGQGTRLTVV.